The 22 T cell receptor beta chains in this list originate from one sample, sequenced in a study of cytomegalovirus exposure and HLA in healthy donors. PCR primers comprised 60 Vbeta and 13 Jbeta primers. Generated by immunoSEQ multiplex PCR, the TCRdb table keeps only in-frame clones and is missing some. The sample comprises tens of thousands of clones, roughly 80% of which are singletons, and 4% to 5.5% rests with the top ten. Sequenced sample: PBMCs. The receptors come from a male donor in good health and CMV-seropositive.

This clone appeared a few times. This chain joins TRBV18 and TRBJ2-1; possibly TRBD1 for D (5 bases). CDR3 length: 12 residues. V was trimmed by 5 bases and J by 8 bases, leaving 10 bases between them. The germline V gene encodes CDR1 KGHSH and CDR2 LQKENI. In DNA, the CDR3 is TGTGCCAGCTCATTGCAGGGTGATGAGCAGTTCTTC. It translates to CASSLQGDEQFF.

The chain couples TRBV5-4 to TRBJ1-6, with D possibly being TRBD1 (5 bases). The CDR3 extends over 15 amino acids. Germline CDR1 reads SGHNT; CDR2 reads YYREEE (reference sequence). The V end was cut by 4 bases, the J end by 4 bases, with 12 bases between. DNA for the CDR3: TGTGCCAGCAGCCCGGACCAGGGATATAATTCACCCCTCCACTTT. Its protein product is CASSPDQGYNSPLHF. Combining the CDR3 with reference TRBV5-4 and TRBJ1-6 gives the whole variable domain ETGVTQSPTHLIKTRGQQVTLRCSSQSGHNTVSWYQQALGQGPQFIFQYYREEENGRGNFPPRFSGLQFPNYSSELNVNALELDDSALYLCASSPDQGYNSPLHFGNGTRLTVT.

The gene calls are TRBV7-2 and TRBJ1-5; D may be TRBD1 (5 bases). The V gene's germline CDR1 is SGHTA and CDR2 FQGNSA. Deletions cut 4 bases from V and 9 bases from J, with 10 bases between. CDR3 size: 12 residues. The CDR3 region has the DNA TGTGCCAGCAGCTATAGGGGTGGGCCCCAGCATTTT. It is translated as CASSYRGGPQHF. The full variable domain, completed using reference TRBV7-2 and TRBJ1-5, is GAGVSQSPSNKVTEKGKDVELRCDPISGHTALYWYRQSLGQGLEFLIYFQGNSAPDKSGLPSDRFSAERTGGSVSTLTIQRTQQEDSAVYLCASSYRGGPQHFGDGTRLSIL.

The chain recombines TRBV2 with TRBJ1-2; 8 bases fit TRBD1. This CDR3 is 18 amino acids long. The germline V gene has CDR1 SNHLY and CDR2 FYNNEI. V lost 3 bases, J lost 0 bases, and 12 bases stayed unmatched. CDR3 residues: CASSDGEAGGIANYGYTF. Here the CDR3 DNA reads TGTGCCAGCAGTGACGGGGAAGCAGGGGGCATAGCTAACTATGGCTACACCTTC.

The genes are TRBV5-4 and TRBJ2-3; 7 bases match TRBD2. V dropped 2 bases and J dropped 6; count of bases not matched to a gene: 6. Germline CDR1 is SGHNT and CDR2 is YYREEE (reference sequence). There are 14 residues in the CDR3. The chain's CDR3 is CASSFWGGWDTQYF. CDR3 coding DNA: TGTGCCAGCAGCTTTTGGGGGGGTTGGGATACGCAGTATTTT.

This chain uses TRBV10-3 with TRBJ1-2; 8 bases agree with TRBD1. This CDR3 is built from 15 residues. V shed 7 bases and J 8 bases; nucleotides not matched to a gene: 15. Germline V gene data show CDR1 as ENHRY and CDR2 as SYGVKD. The CDR3 bases are TGTGCCATCAAAAACGGGACAGGCAAGTCGGGAGGCTACACCTTC. It yields the protein CAIKNGTGKSGGYTF.

Here the CDR3 DNA reads TGCGCCAGCAGCGGCTCACAGAACACCATATATTTT. Amino acids: CASSGSQNTIYF. The chain is built from TRBV5-1 and TRBJ1-3; D uncertain. Per the germline V gene, CDR1 is SGHRS and CDR2 is YFSETQ. CDR3 length: 12 amino acids. The V gene lost 4 bases and the J gene lost 7 bases, with 9 bases spanning the gap.

J is TRBJ2-1 and V is TRBV10-3; 9 nucleotides line up with TRBD1. The germline CDR1 and CDR2 sequences are ENHRY and SYGVKD. This CDR3 is 16 amino acids long. Trimming cost V 10 bases and J 5 bases; bases outside gene matches: 15. The CDR3 DNA follows: TGTGCCACTTGGGACAGGGTTCGCTCCCCCGACAATGAGCAGTTCTTC. Translating it yields CATWDRVRSPDNEQFF.

This chain uses TRBV7-8 with TRBJ1-3; TRBD1 is a possible D gene (5 bases). The CDR3 contains 18 residues. Trimming pared 5 bases from V and 0 bases from J, leaving 20 bases between. Germline V gene lookup returns CDR1 SGHVS and CDR2 FQNEAQ. CDR3 sequence reads: CASSPRRQGSSSGNTIYF. CDR3 bases: TGTGCCAGCAGCCCCCGTCGGCAGGGAAGTAGCTCTGGAAACACCATATATTTT.

The CDR3 reads CAWTTGGEQPQHF. The CDR3 region has the DNA TGTGCCTGGACCACGGGGGGTGAGCAGCCCCAGCATTTT. The chain uses TRBV30 and TRBJ1-5, with D perhaps TRBD1 (5 bases). The CDR3 spans 13 residues. Trimming took 4 bases from V and 7 from J, leaving 14 bases between them. The germline CDR1 and CDR2 sequences are GTSNPN and SVGIG (reference sequence). The entire variable domain, with the rest obtained from reference TRBV30 and TRBJ1-5, is as follows: SQTIHQWPATLVQPVGSPLSLECTVEGTSNPNLYWYRQAAGRGLQLLFYSVGIGQISSEVPQNLSASRPQDRQFILSSKKLLLSDSGFYLCAWTTGGEQPQHFGDGTRLSIL.

This clone occurred a few times. This chain uses TRBV27 with TRBJ2-7, with D unclear. The germline V gene encodes CDR1 MNHEY and CDR2 SMNVEV (reference sequence). The ends were cut back, 3 bases at V and 6 bases at J, with 15 bases in the middle. The CDR3 length is 14 residues. The CDR3 bases are TGTGCCAGCAGTTTGAGGATCAGTACCGGCGAGCAGTACTTC. Translated: CASSLRISTGEQYF.

The chain links TRBV6-5 to TRBJ1-2, with D perhaps matching TRBD1 (6 bases). Germline CDR1 and CDR2: MNHEY and SVGAGI. The V end was cut by 7 bases, the J end by 8 bases, with 20 bases between. This CDR3 comprises 14 residues. The CDR3 DNA reads as TGTGCCAGCACTACAGTAGGACAGCCGAGGGGCTACACCTTC. Its protein product is CASTTVGQPRGYTF.

The V gene is TRBV4-1, the J gene TRBJ1-2; TRBD1 is a possible D gene (6 bases). In germline, CDR1 is MGHRA, CDR2 YSYEKL. This CDR3 is built from 14 residues. Trimming stripped 0 bases from V and 8 bases from J, with 13 bases between. The CDR3 loop reads CASSQDHAGDGYTF. The CDR3 DNA sequence: TGCGCCAGCAGCCAAGATCATGCAGGGGACGGCTACACCTTC.

V gene TRBV7-2 combines with J gene TRBJ2-1; TRBD2 matches at 7 bases. The CDR3 runs to 11 residues. The trim removed 3 bases at V and 15 bases at J, leaving 5 bases unmatched. Germline lookup yields CDR1 SGHTA and CDR2 FQGNSA. The CDR3 loop reads CASSFGLVLFF. Written as DNA, the CDR3 is TGTGCCAGCAGCTTCGGACTAGTACTGTTCTTC.

J is TRBJ2-7 and V is TRBV7-8; TRBD1 matches 7 bases. CDR3 length: 15 residues. J was trimmed by 2 bases and V by 5 bases; bases with no gene match: 9. In germline, CDR1 is SGHVS, CDR2 FQNEAQ. The CDR3 nucleotides are TGTGCCAGCAGCAAAGGGGACAGCGGAACCTACGAGCAGTACTTC. Its translation is CASSKGDSGTYEQYF.

The chain joins TRBV4-3 to TRBJ1-2; D gene unclear. The germline CDR1 and CDR2 sequences are LGHNA and YSLEER. V was clipped by 0 bases and J by 2 bases, with 7 bases between them. This CDR3 contains 14 residues. The CDR3 coding sequence is TGCGCCAGCAGCCAAGAGCGGCGGAACTATGGCTACACCTTC. This translates into CASSQERRNYGYTF.

The chain is built from TRBV10-3 and TRBJ1-1; TRBD1 matches 7 bases. Losses at the gene ends were 0 bases for V and 7 bases for J; bases not matched to a gene: 11. Germline V CDR1 and CDR2: ENHRY, SYGVKD. This CDR3 region has 16 residues. In DNA form, the CDR3 reads TGTGCCATCAGTGAGTCGAAGGGGGCGCAAATGGGTGAAGCTTTCTTT. Amino acids: CAISESKGAQMGEAFF.

For this clone: The junction does not match germline at one end; this may be a read error. V is TRBV14 and J is TRBJ1-3; no definite D call. Germline lookup yields CDR1 SGHDN and CDR2 FVKESK. CDR3 length: 12 residues. CDR3 residues: CASSQETGWYDF. CDR3 coding DNA: TGTGCCAGCAGCCAAGAGACGGGATGGTATGATTTT.

The chain carries TRBV4-3 and TRBJ1-2; D gene ambiguous. V was clipped by 0 bases and J by 7 bases, with 12 bases between them. Looked up from germline, CDR1 is LGHNA and CDR2 is YSLEER. The CDR3 spans 14 residues. CDR3 sequence (DNA): TGCGCCAGCAGCCAAGAGGCGGCCGTACCTGGCTACACCTTC. It specifies CASSQEAAVPGYTF.

CDR3 sequence reads: CAEIGVTGELFF. CDR3 coding DNA: TGTGCCGAAATCGGGGTAACCGGGGAGCTGTTTTTT. The V call is TRBV11-1, the J call TRBJ2-2, with a tentative D call TRBD2 (5 bases). CDR1 is SGHAT and CDR2 is FQDESV in the germline V gene (reference sequence). CDR3 length equals 12 residues. V lost 11 bases to trimming and J lost 5 bases, with 12 bases between them.

This clone was seen more than once but under ten times. J is TRBJ1-1 and V is TRBV5-1, with 10 nucleotides matching TRBD1. The CDR3 is 14 amino acids. Losses at the gene ends were 3 bases for V and 6 bases for J; bases not matched to a gene: 5. The germline gives CDR1 SGHRS, CDR2 YFSETQ. The CDR3 here is CASSSRQGASEAFF. CDR3 sequence (DNA): TGCGCCAGCAGCTCCCGACAGGGGGCGTCTGAAGCTTTCTTT.

V is TRBV10-3 and J is TRBJ1-3, with D possibly TRBD1 on 5 matching bases. V lost 2 bases, J lost 3 bases, and 11 bases lay in between. This CDR3 is 15 amino acids long. CDR1 is ENHRY and CDR2 is SYGVKD in the germline V gene. CDR3 sequence: CAISEVGGSGNTIYF. DNA of the CDR3: TGTGCCATCAGTGAGGTGGGGGGGAGTGGAAACACCATATATTTT.